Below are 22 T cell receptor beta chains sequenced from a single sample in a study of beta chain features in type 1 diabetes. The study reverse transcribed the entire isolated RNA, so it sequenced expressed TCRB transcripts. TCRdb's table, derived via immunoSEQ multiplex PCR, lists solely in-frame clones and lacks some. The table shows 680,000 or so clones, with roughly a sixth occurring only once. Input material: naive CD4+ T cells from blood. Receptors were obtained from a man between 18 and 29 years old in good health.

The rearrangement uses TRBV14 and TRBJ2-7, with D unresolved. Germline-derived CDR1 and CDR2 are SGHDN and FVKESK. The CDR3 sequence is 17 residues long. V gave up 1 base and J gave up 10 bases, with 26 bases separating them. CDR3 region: CASSQGVPFRGRRSQYF. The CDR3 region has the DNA TGTGCCAGCAGCCAAGGAGTTCCATTCCGAGGACGGCGATCACAGTACTTC.

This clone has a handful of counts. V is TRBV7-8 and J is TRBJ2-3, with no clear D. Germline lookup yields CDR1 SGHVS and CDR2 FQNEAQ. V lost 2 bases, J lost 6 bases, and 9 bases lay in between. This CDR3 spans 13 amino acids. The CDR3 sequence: CASSLRRVDTQYF. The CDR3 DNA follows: TGTGCCAGCAGCTTAAGAAGGGTGGATACGCAGTATTTT.

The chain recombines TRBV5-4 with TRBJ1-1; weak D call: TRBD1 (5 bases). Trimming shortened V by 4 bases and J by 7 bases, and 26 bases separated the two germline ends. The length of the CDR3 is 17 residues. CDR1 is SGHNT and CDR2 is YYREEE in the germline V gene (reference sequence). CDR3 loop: CASSRPTSGGAGVEAFF. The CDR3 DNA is TGTGCCAGCAGCCGCCCGACGTCAGGTGGGGCAGGCGTTGAAGCTTTCTTT.

CDR3 sequence: CASLTGGTYGYTF. The CDR3 region has the DNA TGTGCCAGCCTAACCGGGGGAACCTATGGCTACACCTTC. The chain employs TRBV28 and TRBJ1-2; maybe TRBD1 (5 bases). Per the germline V gene, CDR1 is MDHEN and CDR2 is SYDVKM. The CDR3 contains 13 residues. V was cut by 8 bases and J by 4 bases, with 14 bases left in between.

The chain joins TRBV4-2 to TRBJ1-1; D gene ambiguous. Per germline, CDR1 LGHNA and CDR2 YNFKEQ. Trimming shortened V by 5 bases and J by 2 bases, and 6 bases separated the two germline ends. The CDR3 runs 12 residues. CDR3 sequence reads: CASSRVNTEAFF. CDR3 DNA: TGTGCCAGCAGCAGAGTAAACACTGAAGCTTTCTTT.

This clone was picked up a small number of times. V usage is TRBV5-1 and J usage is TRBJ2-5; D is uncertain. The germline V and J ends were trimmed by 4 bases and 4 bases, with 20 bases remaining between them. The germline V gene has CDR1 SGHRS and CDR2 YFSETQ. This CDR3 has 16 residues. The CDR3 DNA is TGCGCCAGCAGCCAGAACGCTCGGACGCTTGGAGAGACCCAGTACTTC. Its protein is CASSQNARTLGETQYF.

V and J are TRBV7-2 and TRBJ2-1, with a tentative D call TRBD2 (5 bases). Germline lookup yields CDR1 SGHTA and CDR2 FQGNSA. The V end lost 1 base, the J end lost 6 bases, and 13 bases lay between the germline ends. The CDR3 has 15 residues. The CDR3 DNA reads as TGTGCCAGCAGCTTAGTTCGCGGGCTATTCAATGAGCAGTTCTTC. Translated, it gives CASSLVRGLFNEQFF.

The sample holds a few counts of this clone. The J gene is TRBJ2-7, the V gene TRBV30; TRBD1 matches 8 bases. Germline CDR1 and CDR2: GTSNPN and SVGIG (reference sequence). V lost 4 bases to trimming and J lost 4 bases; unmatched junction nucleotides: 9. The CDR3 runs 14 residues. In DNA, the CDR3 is TGTGCCTGGAAGGCCCGGACAGGGTTATACGAGCAGTACTTC. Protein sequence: CAWKARTGLYEQYF.

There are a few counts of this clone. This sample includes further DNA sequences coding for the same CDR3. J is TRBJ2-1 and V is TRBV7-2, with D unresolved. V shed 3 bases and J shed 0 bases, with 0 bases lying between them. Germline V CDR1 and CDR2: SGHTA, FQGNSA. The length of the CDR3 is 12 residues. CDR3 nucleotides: TGTGCCAGCAGCTTCTCCTACAATGAGCAGTTCTTC. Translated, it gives CASSFSYNEQFF.

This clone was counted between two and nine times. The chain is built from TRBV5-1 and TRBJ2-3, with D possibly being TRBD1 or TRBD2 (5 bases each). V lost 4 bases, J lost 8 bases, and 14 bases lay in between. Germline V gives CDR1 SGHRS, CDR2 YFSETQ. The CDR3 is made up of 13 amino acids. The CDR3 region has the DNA TGCGCCAGCAGCCCTCGGGACCCTGGTACGCAGTATTTT. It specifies CASSPRDPGTQYF.

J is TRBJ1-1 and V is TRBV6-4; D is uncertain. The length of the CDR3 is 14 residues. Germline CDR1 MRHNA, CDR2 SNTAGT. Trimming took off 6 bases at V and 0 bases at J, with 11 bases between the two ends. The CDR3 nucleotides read TGTGCCAGCAGGGAGGCCCCCATGAACACTGAAGCTTTCTTT. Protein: CASREAPMNTEAFF.

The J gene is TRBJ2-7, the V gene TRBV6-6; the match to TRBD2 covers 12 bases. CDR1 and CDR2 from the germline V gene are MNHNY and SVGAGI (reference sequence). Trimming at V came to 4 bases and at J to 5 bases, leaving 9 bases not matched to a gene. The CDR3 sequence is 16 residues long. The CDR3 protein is CASSSRTSGIFHEQYF. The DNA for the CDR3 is TGTGCCAGCAGTTCCCGGACTAGCGGGATATTCCACGAGCAGTACTTC.

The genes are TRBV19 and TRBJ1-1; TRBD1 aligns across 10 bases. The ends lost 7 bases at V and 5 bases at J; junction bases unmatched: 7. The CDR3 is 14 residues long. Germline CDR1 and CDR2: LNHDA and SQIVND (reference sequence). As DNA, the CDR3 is TGTGCCAGTAATGACAGGGGGCGCGGGACTGAAGCTTTCTTT. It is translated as CASNDRGRGTEAFF.

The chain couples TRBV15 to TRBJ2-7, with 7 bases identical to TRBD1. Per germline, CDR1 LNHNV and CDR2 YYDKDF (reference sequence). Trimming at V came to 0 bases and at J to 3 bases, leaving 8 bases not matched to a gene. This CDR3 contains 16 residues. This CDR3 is CATSRDPNRGGYEQYF. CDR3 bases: TGTGCCACCAGCAGAGATCCCAACAGGGGTGGCTACGAGCAGTACTTC.

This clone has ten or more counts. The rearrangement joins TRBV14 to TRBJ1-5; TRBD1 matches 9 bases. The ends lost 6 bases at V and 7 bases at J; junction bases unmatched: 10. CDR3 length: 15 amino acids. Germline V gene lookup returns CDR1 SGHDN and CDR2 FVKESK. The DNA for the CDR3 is TGTGCCAGCAGTGCCACAGGGGGCGCGGGACAGCCCCAGCATTTT. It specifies CASSATGGAGQPQHF.

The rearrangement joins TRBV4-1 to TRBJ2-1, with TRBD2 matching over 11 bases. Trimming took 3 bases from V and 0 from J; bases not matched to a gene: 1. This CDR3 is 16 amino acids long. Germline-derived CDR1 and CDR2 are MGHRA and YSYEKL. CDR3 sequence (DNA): TGCGCCAGCAGCCACGGACTAGCGGGCTCCTACAATGAGCAGTTCTTC. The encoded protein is CASSHGLAGSYNEQFF.

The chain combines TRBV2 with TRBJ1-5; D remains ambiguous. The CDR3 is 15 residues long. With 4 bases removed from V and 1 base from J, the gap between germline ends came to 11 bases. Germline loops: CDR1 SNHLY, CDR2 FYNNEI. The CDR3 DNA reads TGTGCCAGCAGTGGCCTGAGTGGGAGCAATCAGCCCCAGCATTTT. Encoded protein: CASSGLSGSNQPQHF.

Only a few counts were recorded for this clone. CDR3 bases: TGCGCCAGCAGCCAGGCAGGGAACTATGGCTACACCTTC. Its protein is CASSQAGNYGYTF. V gene TRBV4-3 combines with J gene TRBJ1-2; the D gene is possibly TRBD1 (5 bases). The CDR3 length is 13 residues. V was clipped by 3 bases and J by 2 bases, with 7 bases between them. CDR1 and CDR2 from the germline V gene are LGHNA and YSLEER.

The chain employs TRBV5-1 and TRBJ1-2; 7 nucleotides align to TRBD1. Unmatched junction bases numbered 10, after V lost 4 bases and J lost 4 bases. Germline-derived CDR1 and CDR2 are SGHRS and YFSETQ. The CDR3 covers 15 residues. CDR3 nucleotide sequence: TGCGCCAGCAGCCTGTCGGGCAGGGGGGCCTATGGCTACACCTTC. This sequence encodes CASSLSGRGAYGYTF.

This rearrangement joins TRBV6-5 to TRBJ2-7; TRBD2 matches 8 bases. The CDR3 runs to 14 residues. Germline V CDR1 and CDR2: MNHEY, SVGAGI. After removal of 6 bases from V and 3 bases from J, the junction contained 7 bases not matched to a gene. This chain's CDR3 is CASREVAGNYEQYF. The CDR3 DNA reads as TGTGCCAGCAGAGAGGTAGCGGGGAACTACGAGCAGTACTTC.

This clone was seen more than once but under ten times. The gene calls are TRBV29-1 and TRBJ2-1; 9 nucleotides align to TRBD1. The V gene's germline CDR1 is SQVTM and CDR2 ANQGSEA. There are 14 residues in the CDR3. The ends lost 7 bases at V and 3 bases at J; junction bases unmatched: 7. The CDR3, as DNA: TGCAGCGCTGGGCCGGGACAGGGCTACAATGAGCAGTTCTTC. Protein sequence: CSAGPGQGYNEQFF.

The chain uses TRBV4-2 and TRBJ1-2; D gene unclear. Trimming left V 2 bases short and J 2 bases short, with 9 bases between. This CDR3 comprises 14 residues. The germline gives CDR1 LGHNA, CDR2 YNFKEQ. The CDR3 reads CASSQTQDNYGYTF. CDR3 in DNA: TGTGCCAGCAGCCAAACCCAGGACAACTATGGCTACACCTTC.